Below, 14 T cell receptor beta chains from the same sample are listed, as sequenced in a study of post-analysis software for immune sequencing data (dated by TCRdb to between 2015 and 2017). General study outcomes and caveats: Significantly higher frequencies in patients than in controls were found for about five TRBV segments, including TRBV5-6, TRBV5-1 and TRBV20-1.

The library was obtained by PCR. TCRdb names Illumina HiSeq 2500 as the instrument used. To reduce PCR and sequencing biases, unique molecular identifiers were incorporated into the TCR beta cDNA libraries. Starting from the raw public reads, TCRdb applied fastp trimming at Q25, assembled clones with MiXCR and retained in-frame beta chains. Each entry merges the rows of one CDR3 protein and shows their most common DNA and genes. For this sample the table gives about 820,000 distinct CDR3 sequences, of which under 70% were detected only once. 4.6% of the sample goes to the ten largest clones. These receptors' targets are unknown. Sequencing was carried out using blood. The receptors originated from a girl aged 5 to 17 with multiple sclerosis.

This rearrangement joins TRBV6-5 to TRBJ1-5; weak D call: TRBD1 (5 bases). Germline V lookup: CDR1 MNHEY, CDR2 SVGAGI. The CDR3 length is 14 residues. Trimming stripped 6 bases from V and 3 bases from J, with 12 bases between. Written as DNA, the CDR3 is TGTGCCAGCAGGCGAACAGGTCCCAATCAGCCCCAGCATTTT. Translation gives CASRRTGPNQPQHF.

This chain connects TRBV7-9 to TRBJ2-7; 10 nucleotides align to TRBD1. The V gene end was trimmed by 5 bases and the J gene end by 3 bases; junction bases not matched to a gene: 10. From germline, CDR1 is SEHNR and CDR2 FQNEAQ (reference sequence). There are 16 residues in the CDR3. Here the CDR3 reads CASSMPWTGGDYEQYF. In nucleotides, the CDR3 is TGTGCCAGCAGCATGCCCTGGACAGGGGGTGACTACGAGCAGTACTTC.

V gene TRBV9 combines with J gene TRBJ2-2; 7 bases are shared with TRBD1. The CDR3 totals 16 residues. Germline CDR1 is SGDLS and CDR2 is YYNGEE. Trimming at V came to 2 bases and at J to 0 bases, leaving 4 bases not matched to a gene. The CDR3 spells CASSVWGQSNTGELFF. For the CDR3, the DNA is TGTGCCAGCAGCGTGTGGGGACAGTCGAACACCGGGGAGCTGTTTTTT.

This sequence joins TRBV29-1 and TRBJ2-7; tentative D call: TRBD2 (5 bases). Trimming stripped 7 bases from V and 2 bases from J, with 18 bases between. Germline CDR1 reads SQVTM; CDR2 reads ANQGSEA. This CDR3 has 14 amino acids. CDR3 in amino acids: CSAGVLAGTYEQYF. The CDR3 coding sequence is TGCAGCGCCGGGGTTTTGGCCGGCACCTACGAGCAGTACTTC.

This rearrangement joins TRBV7-6 to TRBJ2-6, with 7 bases that match TRBD1. Trimming took 5 bases from V and 5 from J; bases not matched to a gene: 12. CDR1 is SGHVS and CDR2 is FNYEAQ in the germline V gene. The CDR3 has 17 amino acids. The CDR3, as DNA: TGTGCCAGCAGCGCAGGGGGTACAGGGGACCGGGCCAACGTCCTGACTTTC. Translation: CASSAGGTGDRANVLTF.

The genes are TRBV5-1 and TRBJ2-5, with a weak D call TRBD1 (7 bases). From germline, CDR1 is SGHRS and CDR2 YFSETQ. With 7 bases removed from V and 5 bases from J, the gap between germline ends came to 18 bases. The CDR3 has 14 residues. The CDR3 region has the DNA TGCGCCAGCGCGGCAGGGGGGAGTGGCGAGACCCAGTACTTC. It encodes CASAAGGSGETQYF.

This sequence joins TRBV29-1 and TRBJ1-1; 8 positions agree with TRBD1. The CDR3 is made up of 16 amino acids. CDR1 is SQVTM and CDR2 is ANQGSEA in the germline V gene. After removal of 0 bases from V and 1 base from J, the junction contained 7 bases not matched to a gene. In DNA form, the CDR3 reads TGCAGCGTTGAAGATCGGACAGGGCGGGCGAACACTGAAGCTTTCTTT. Its protein is CSVEDRTGRANTEAFF.

The chain uses TRBV5-1 and TRBJ2-2, with 10 bases aligning to TRBD1. V gave up 4 bases and J gave up 4 bases; unmatched junction bases: 1. There are 14 residues in the CDR3. Per the germline V gene, CDR1 is SGHRS and CDR2 is YFSETQ. The CDR3 region has the DNA TGCGCCAGCAGCGGGACAGGGGTCACCGGGGAGCTGTTTTTT. This sequence encodes CASSGTGVTGELFF.

The rearrangement joins TRBV3-1 to TRBJ2-3; the D is unclear. Deletions cut 2 bases from V and 0 bases from J, with 6 bases between. Germline CDR1 reads LGHDT; CDR2 reads YNNKEL (reference sequence). The CDR3 runs to 14 residues. Written as DNA, the CDR3 is TGTGCCAGCAGCCAACTGGAGAGCACAGATACGCAGTATTTT. This gives the protein CASSQLESTDTQYF.

V gene TRBV24-1 combines with J gene TRBJ2-2; maybe TRBD1 (5 bases). V lost 7 bases and J 4 bases, leaving 21 bases between the germline ends. CDR1 is KGHDR and CDR2 is SFDVKD in the germline V gene. This CDR3 has 17 residues. CDR3 loop: CATRNLIQGECTGELFF. CDR3 in DNA: TGTGCCACCAGAAACCTTATCCAGGGTGAATGCACCGGGGAGCTGTTTTTT.

The chain joins TRBV5-1 to TRBJ2-1, with 10 nucleotides matching TRBD2. Per germline, CDR1 SGHRS and CDR2 YFSETQ. CDR3 length equals 14 residues. Unmatched junction bases numbered 3, after V lost 0 bases and J lost 9 bases. The CDR3: CASSLDSGRIEQFF. The CDR3 DNA reads as TGCGCCAGCAGCTTGGATAGCGGGAGGATTGAGCAGTTCTTC.

This chain joins TRBV18 and TRBJ2-3; 8 bases are a match to TRBD1. The CDR3 loop spans 15 amino acids. V lost 1 base to trimming and J lost 4 bases; unmatched junction nucleotides: 4. CDR1 is KGHSH and CDR2 is LQKENI in the germline V gene. The CDR3 nucleotides are TGTGCCAGCTCACCACAGGCAGGGGGCGCAGATACGCAGTATTTT. Protein sequence: CASSPQAGGADTQYF.

This clonotype was seen a few times. The CDR3 bases are TGCGCCAGCAGTGAAGTTAGCCCGGGTAATGAGCAGTTCTTC. The encoded protein is CASSEVSPGNEQFF. The chain joins TRBV10-1 to TRBJ2-1; no firm D call. The CDR3 sequence is 14 residues long. Trimming pared 3 bases from V and 7 bases from J, leaving 13 bases between. Germline-derived CDR1 and CDR2 are WNHNN and SYGVQD (reference sequence).

This clonotype was detected only a few times. CDR3 loop: CASTPGQGNTEAFF. As DNA, the CDR3 is TGTGCCAGCACCCCGGGACAGGGCAACACTGAAGCTTTCTTT. This chain connects TRBV6-6 to TRBJ1-1; 9 nucleotides align to TRBD1. This CDR3 contains 14 residues. CDR1 is MNHNY, CDR2 SVGAGI, per germline (reference sequence). V lost 7 bases, J lost 2 bases, and 5 bases stayed unmatched.